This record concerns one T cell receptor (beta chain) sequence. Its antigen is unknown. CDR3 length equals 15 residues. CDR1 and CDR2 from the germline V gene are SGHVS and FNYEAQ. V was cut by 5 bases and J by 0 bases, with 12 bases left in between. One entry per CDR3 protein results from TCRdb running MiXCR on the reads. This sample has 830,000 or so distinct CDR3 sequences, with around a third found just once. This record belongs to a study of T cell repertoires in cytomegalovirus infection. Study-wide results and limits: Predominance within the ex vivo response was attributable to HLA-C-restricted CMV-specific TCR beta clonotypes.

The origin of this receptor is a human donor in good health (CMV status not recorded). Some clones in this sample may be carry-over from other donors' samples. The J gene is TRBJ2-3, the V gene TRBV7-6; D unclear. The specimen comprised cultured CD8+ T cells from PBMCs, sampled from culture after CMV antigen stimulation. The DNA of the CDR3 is TGTGCCAGCAGCCGCTGGGCAGGCAGCACAGATACGCAGTATTTT. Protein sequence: CASSRWAGSTDTQYF.